Shown below are 17 T cell receptor beta chains from a single sample sequenced in a study of blood T cell repertoires in COVID-19. TCRdb keeps only in-frame clones here, not all; method: immunoSEQ multiplex PCR. The table includes 240,000 or so clones, around 87% detected once. Material: peripheral blood. Receptors were obtained from a man aged 55 to 70 who had recovered from COVID-19.

The chain combines TRBV9 with TRBJ1-2; D is unclear. This CDR3 has 14 residues. Germline CDR1 SGDLS, CDR2 YYNGEE. Between the trimmed V and J ends, which lost 4 bases and 4 bases, there was a span of 14 bases. The CDR3 DNA reads TGTGCCAGCAGCCCCCAACTGCTCTCCTATGGCTACACCTTC. Translated: CASSPQLLSYGYTF.

This sequence joins TRBV19 and TRBJ2-4; TRBD2 agrees at 9 bases. J was trimmed by 8 bases and V by 8 bases; bases with no gene match: 7. The CDR3 covers 13 residues. In germline, CDR1 is LNHDA, CDR2 SQIVND (reference sequence). DNA of the CDR3: TGTGCCAGTCGAGTTAGCGGGGGCGACATTCAGTACTTC. Its translation: CASRVSGGDIQYF. Looking up the rest from reference TRBV19 and TRBJ2-4 gives the full variable domain: DGGITQSPKYLFRKEGQNVTLSCEQNLNHDAMYWYRQDPGQGLRLIYYSQIVNDFQKGDIAEGYSVSREKKESFPLTVTSAQKNPTAFYLCASRVSGGDIQYFGAGTRLSVL.

V usage is TRBV27 and J usage is TRBJ2-3; 9 nucleotides agree with TRBD2. In germline, CDR1 is MNHEY, CDR2 SMNVEV (reference sequence). Trimming took 5 bases from V and 1 from J; bases not matched to a gene: 1. The CDR3 is made up of 14 amino acids. CDR3 DNA: TGTGCCAGCAGTCCTAGCGGGGGCACAGATACGCAGTATTTT. Translating it yields CASSPSGGTDTQYF.

The rearrangement links TRBV5-1 to TRBJ2-5; 10 positions agree with TRBD2. The CDR3 length is 16 residues. The junction had 7 bases not matched to a gene; V was cut back by 2 bases and J by 3 bases. Germline V CDR1 and CDR2: SGHRS, YFSETQ. The CDR3 sequence: CASSFIHSGGKETQYF. The CDR3 nucleotides are TGCGCCAGCAGCTTTATCCATAGCGGGGGGAAAGAGACCCAGTACTTC.

The rearrangement links TRBV6-5 to TRBJ1-2; TRBD1 matches 9 bases. The ends lost 6 bases at V and 4 bases at J; junction bases unmatched: 6. The CDR3 has 14 amino acids. CDR1 MNHEY and CDR2 SVGAGI come from the germline V gene. CDR3 bases: TGTGCCAGCAGCCTACAGGGGGCAGGCTATGGCTACACCTTC. Amino acid sequence: CASSLQGAGYGYTF.

This chain uses TRBV5-1 with TRBJ2-7; tentatively, D is TRBD1 (6 bases). Germline loops: CDR1 SGHRS, CDR2 YFSETQ. V lost 0 bases and J 3 bases, leaving 10 bases between the germline ends. This CDR3 has 14 residues. The CDR3 sequence: CASSLEQGYYEQYF. The CDR3 DNA sequence: TGCGCCAGCAGCTTGGAACAGGGTTACTACGAGCAGTACTTC.

This clone was seen only a few times. The chain recombines TRBV4-1 with TRBJ2-3, with 7 nucleotides matching TRBD2. Germline CDR1 is MGHRA and CDR2 is YSYEKL. The junction had 4 bases not matched to a gene; V was cut back by 4 bases and J by 3 bases. This CDR3 has 14 amino acids. DNA of the CDR3: TGCGCCAGCAGCCCTGGACTAGTAACAGATACGCAGTATTTT. It is translated as CASSPGLVTDTQYF.

This rearrangement joins TRBV30 to TRBJ2-2; D might be TRBD1 (5 bases). The CDR3 covers 12 residues. CDR1 and CDR2 from the germline V gene are GTSNPN and SVGIG (reference sequence). The V end was cut by 5 bases, the J end by 2 bases, with 6 bases between. As DNA, the CDR3 is TGTGCCTGGGGACATAACACCGGGGAGCTGTTTTTT. It translates to CAWGHNTGELFF.

V and J are TRBV3-1 (or the pseudogene TRBV3-2) and TRBJ1-1, with D possibly TRBD1 on 5 matching bases. Trimming shortened V by 5 bases and J by 4 bases, and 11 bases separated the two germline ends. The germline gives CDR1 LGHDT, CDR2 YNNKEL (reference sequence). The CDR3 sequence is 13 residues long. CDR3 loop: CASSSTGGTEAFF. CDR3 nucleotide sequence: TGTGCCAGCAGCTCAACGGGGGGCACTGAAGCTTTCTTT.

J is TRBJ2-5 and V is TRBV12-1; the table calls TRBD1, which could not be checked here. TRBV12-1 is annotated as a pseudogene. The CDR3 extends over 15 amino acids. Written as DNA, the CDR3 is TGTGCCAGCAGCTTCGGGACAGGGGGCGCGAAGACCCAGTACTTC. Translating it yields CASSFGTGGAKTQYF.

This clone showed up just once. This chain joins TRBV18 and TRBJ2-3, with unresolved D. Germline CDR1 and CDR2: KGHSH and LQKENI. The CDR3 is 12 residues long. V gave up 5 bases and J gave up 6 bases, with 9 bases separating them. The CDR3 DNA reads as TGTGCCAGCTCATCCTTGGAGGATACGCAGTATTTT. Its translation: CASSSLEDTQYF.

The CDR3 reads CSASPLRQGGEKLFF. The CDR3, as DNA: TGCAGTGCTAGTCCTCTGCGACAGGGAGGTGAAAAACTGTTTTTT. V is TRBV20-1 and J is TRBJ1-4; the match to TRBD1 covers 7 bases. With 3 bases clipped from V and 7 bases from J, the junction kept 11 bases outside the gene matches. Looked up from germline, CDR1 is DFQATT and CDR2 is SNEGSKA (reference sequence). The CDR3 runs 15 residues.

This chain connects TRBV24-1 to TRBJ2-1, with 8 bases lining up with TRBD2. The CDR3 has 13 amino acids. V lost 9 bases and J lost 5; bases outside the gene matches: 5. Per germline, CDR1 KGHDR and CDR2 SFDVKD. CDR3 coding DNA: TGTGCCACCTCGGGGGGGCCCAACAATGAGCAGTTCTTC. The encoded protein is CATSGGPNNEQFF.

The V call is TRBV11-2, the J call TRBJ1-6; 8 positions match TRBD1. Germline assignment: CDR1 SGHAT and CDR2 FQNNGV. The CDR3 length is 13 residues. The V gene end was trimmed by 3 bases and the J gene end by 11 bases; junction bases not matched to a gene: 3. The CDR3 reads CASSLTGETPLHF. The CDR3 DNA reads TGTGCCAGCAGCTTGACAGGGGAAACACCCCTCCACTTT.

The chain employs TRBV10-3 and TRBJ2-1, with no clear D. The V gene lost 3 bases and the J gene lost 10 bases, with 7 bases spanning the gap. The germline V gene has CDR1 ENHRY and CDR2 SYGVKD. The CDR3 spans 11 residues. The DNA for the CDR3 is TGTGCCATCAGTGAAACGACAGAGCAGTTCTTC. It translates to CAISETTEQFF.

This chain connects TRBV6-6 to TRBJ2-2; tentative D call: TRBD2 (5 bases). The length of the CDR3 is 14 residues. Germline V gene data show CDR1 as MNHNY and CDR2 as SVGAGI (reference sequence). Trimming took 7 bases from V and 6 from J, leaving 15 bases between them. CDR3 coding DNA: TGTGCCAGCAAGACCGGGAACTCTCCCGGGGAGCTGTTTTTT. It yields the protein CASKTGNSPGELFF.

CDR3 nucleotide sequence: TGTGCCAGCATCCAGACAGGGGGGAAGTATGGCTACACCTTC. Translating gives CASIQTGGKYGYTF. The chain is built from TRBV5-6 and TRBJ1-2, with 9 nucleotides matching TRBD1. The trim removed 6 bases at V and 5 bases at J, leaving 8 bases unmatched. CDR3 length: 14 amino acids. Germline V gene data show CDR1 as SGHDT and CDR2 as YYEEEE.